These T cell receptor beta chains were read from a single sample in a study of blood T cell repertoires in COVID-19. Clones were read by immunoSEQ multiplex PCR, and TCRdb kept only the in-frame ones, dropping some. The sample has approximately 230,000 clones, nearly 90% seen once. The specimen sequenced was peripheral blood. These receptors came from a middle-aged woman who had recovered from COVID-19. CDR3s include the opening cysteine and the closing phenylalanine or tryptophan. A D gene is named only where the DNA matches it firmly. Size tells how often a clone was seen (once, few, many) or the class of an expanded clone, and some rows leave it out.

cdr3_length clone_size d_call j_call v_call cdr3_nt cdr3_aa
14 . TRBD1 TRBJ2-5 TRBV6-2/TRBV6-3 TGTGCCAGCAGTTACGACAGGGTAGGAGAGACCCAGTACTTC CASSYDRVGETQYF
12 . TRBD2 TRBJ2-1 TRBV3-1/TRBV3-2 TGTGCCAGCAGCCTATCTAGCGGGGAGCAGTTCTTC CASSLSSGEQFF
18 . TRBD1 TRBJ1-5 TRBV19 TGTGCCAGTAGTATCTGGACAGGGGGCGCAAATAGCAATCAGCCCCAGCATTTT CASSIWTGGANSNQPQHF
13 few . TRBJ1-5 TRBV3-1/TRBV3-2 TGTGCCAGCAGCCAAGAAGCAAATCAGCCCCAGCATTTT CASSQEANQPQHF
16 . TRBD1 TRBJ2-4 TRBV6-2/TRBV6-3 TGTGCCAGCAGTTACCCCCCGGCAGGGGGCAAAAACATTCAGTACTTC CASSYPPAGGKNIQYF
15 . . TRBJ2-2 TRBV11-3 TGTGCCAGCAGCGCCACCCCAACAGCCTCCGGGGAGCTGTTTTTT CASSATPTASGELFF
14 . . TRBJ2-1 TRBV7-9 TGTGCCAGCAGCTCCGAGGGTCCCTACAATGAGCAGTTCTTC CASSSEGPYNEQFF
19 . TRBD2 TRBJ2-3 TRBV14 TGTGCCAGCAGCCCAGTTCTTGGGCCGAGCGGGGTGAGCACAGATACGCAGTATTTT CASSPVLGPSGVSTDTQYF
13 . TRBD1 TRBJ2-7 TRBV18 TGTGCCAGCTCTTACGACAGGGTCGACGAGCAGTACTTC CASSYDRVDEQYF
15 . . TRBJ1-5 TRBV7-2 TGTGCCAGCAGCTTAGGAGGGCAGGGAGGTCAGCCCCAGCATTTT CASSLGGQGGQPQHF
11 . . TRBJ2-3 TRBV13 TGTGCCAGCAGCCTTAGAGATACGCAGTATTTT CASSLRDTQYF
18 . TRBD1 TRBJ2-1 TRBV13 TGTGCCAGCAGCGGAGGAAGAACGTGGACAGGGTCCTACAATGAGCAGTTCTTC CASSGGRTWTGSYNEQFF
15 . . TRBJ2-3 TRBV28 TGTGCCAGCAGTTTGAAACAGGGCCGCACAGATACGCAGTATTTT CASSLKQGRTDTQYF
13 . . TRBJ2-2 TRBV11-3 TGTGCCAGCAGCCAGGGGGGCGGCGGGGAGCTGTTTTTT CASSQGGGGELFF
15 once TRBD2 TRBJ2-1 TRBV5-1 TGCGCCAGCAGTTATAGCGGGTCCTCCTACAATGAGCAGTTCTTC CASSYSGSSYNEQFF
15 . TRBD2 TRBJ2-7 TRBV27 TGTGCCAGCAGTAAGACTAGCGGGAGATTATACGAGCAGTACTTC CASSKTSGRLYEQYF
17 . TRBD2 TRBJ2-3 TRBV28 TGTGCCAGCAGTTTGGGACTAGCGGGGCCTAGCACAGATACGCAGTATTTT CASSLGLAGPSTDTQYF
15 . TRBD2 TRBJ2-1 TRBV11-3 TGTGCCAGCAGCTTAGAGACTAGCGGCATCAATGAGCAGTTCTTC CASSLETSGINEQFF
16 . TRBD1 TRBJ2-4 TRBV19 TGTGCCAGTTCGGGACAGATCACTTTCGCCAAAAACATTCAGTACTTC CASSGQITFAKNIQYF
15 . TRBD1 TRBJ1-6 TRBV5-4 TGTGCCAGCAGCCCAAGACAGGGAAATAATTCACCCCTCCACTTT CASSPRQGNNSPLHF
17 . . TRBJ1-6 TRBV19 TGTGCCAGTAGTCCTCCGCGGCGTTCGGCCTATAATTCACCCCTCCACTTT CASSPPRRSAYNSPLHF
14 . . TRBJ2-1 TRBV7-3 TGTGCCAGCAGCCGCGAGGTAGCTGACAATGAGCAGTTCTTC CASSREVADNEQFF
20 few . TRBJ1-5 TRBV2 TGTGCCAGCAGTGAAAGTCTCACGGGGTCCCGAGGGAAGTCAAGCCAGCCCCAGCATTTT CASSESLTGSRGKSSQPQHF
14 . . TRBJ1-5 TRBV28 TGTGCCAGCACCTTGACATTGGGCAATCAGCCCCAGCATTTT CASTLTLGNQPQHF